The 23 T cell receptor beta chains below were found in one sample sequenced in a study of blood T cell repertoires in COVID-19. Using immunoSEQ multiplex PCR, the repertoire was profiled, and TCRdb retains in-frame clones only, with some absent. The sample shows around 370,000 clones, approximately 91% of them seen only once. Sequenced input: peripheral blood. These receptors came from a woman between 70 and 85 years old with COVID-19, enrolled during active disease.

The chain carries TRBV7-9 and TRBJ2-7, with a possible D match to TRBD1 (6 bases). V lost 7 bases and J lost 4, with 20 bases in between. The germline CDR1 and CDR2 sequences are SEHNR and FQNEAQ (reference sequence). The length of the CDR3 is 15 residues. CDR3 residues: CASNSDSKNKYEQYF. The CDR3 DNA follows: TGTGCCAGCAACTCGGACAGCAAGAACAAGTACGAGCAGTACTTC.

For the CDR3, the DNA is TGTGCCAGCAGTCGGAGCACTGAAGCTTTCTTT. This gives the protein CASSRSTEAFF. The chain links TRBV12-3 or TRBV12-4 to TRBJ1-1; D call uncertain. Trimming removed 5 bases at V and 4 bases at J, with 5 bases between. CDR3 length: 11 residues.

The chain employs TRBV19 and TRBJ1-2; 9 bases align to TRBD1. Per germline, CDR1 LNHDA and CDR2 SQIVND (reference sequence). V shed 3 bases, J shed 8 bases, and the junction held 7 bases outside the gene matches. The CDR3 covers 14 residues. Here the CDR3 reads CASSIVGTGIGYTF. CDR3 nucleotides: TGTGCCAGTAGTATCGTAGGGACAGGGATCGGCTACACCTTC.

V and J are TRBV9 and TRBJ2-6; 8 positions agree with TRBD2. There are 18 residues in the CDR3. The trim removed 3 bases at V and 0 bases at J, leaving 8 bases unmatched. Germline loops: CDR1 SGDLS, CDR2 YYNGEE. The CDR3 bases are TGTGCCAGCAGCGGAGGTAGCGGGACTGTCTCTGGGGCCAACGTCCTGACTTTC. Translating gives CASSGGSGTVSGANVLTF.

V usage is TRBV7-2 and J usage is TRBJ1-6, with TRBD1 matching 7 bases. The trim removed 5 bases at V and 8 bases at J, leaving 15 bases unmatched. Looked up from germline, CDR1 is SGHTA and CDR2 is FQGNSA. CDR3 length: 17 amino acids. CDR3 sequence: CASSPRTGDDADSPLHF. CDR3 bases: TGTGCCAGCAGCCCGAGGACAGGAGACGATGCGGATTCACCCCTCCACTTT.

This clone was counted between two and nine times. This chain joins TRBV7-8 and TRBJ2-5, with no clear D. V was cut by 3 bases and J by 1 base, with 9 bases left in between. Germline CDR1 SGHVS, CDR2 FQNEAQ. CDR3 length: 14 amino acids. The CDR3 nucleotides read TGTGCCAGCAGCTTCTCCCCCTTCCAAGAGACCCAGTACTTC. This sequence encodes CASSFSPFQETQYF.

The chain links TRBV7-2 to TRBJ2-5; 10 positions match TRBD2. The CDR3 is 13 amino acids. Germline V gene lookup returns CDR1 SGHTA and CDR2 FQGNSA. The V and J ends lost 5 bases and 4 bases, in that order; junction bases with no gene match: 1. The CDR3 nucleotides are TGTGCCAGCAGCCCTAGCGGGGGAGAGACCCAGTACTTC. Encoded protein: CASSPSGGETQYF.

The V call is TRBV7-9, the J call TRBJ1-1; D unclear. Trimming removed 4 bases at V and 5 bases at J, with 17 bases between. The germline CDR1 and CDR2 sequences are SEHNR and FQNEAQ (reference sequence). This CDR3 region has 15 residues. The CDR3 coding sequence is TGTGCCAGCAGCTCGACATCCCGGGGAGAAACTGAAGCTTTCTTT. It specifies CASSSTSRGETEAFF.

V is TRBV5-6 and J is TRBJ2-7; D remains ambiguous. The CDR3 has 15 amino acids. CDR1 and CDR2 (germline): SGHDT, YYEEEE. V was pared by 1 base and J by 0 bases, with 11 bases between. The CDR3 DNA sequence: TGTGCCAGCAGCTTGACGGTCGTTAGCTCCTACGAGCAGTACTTC. Its translation is CASSLTVVSSYEQYF.

Of note for this clone: Other DNA variants within this sample encode the same CDR3. The chain combines TRBV18 with TRBJ2-5; D gene uncertain. Trimming removed 0 bases at V and 5 bases at J, with 10 bases between. The CDR3 runs to 14 residues. CDR1 KGHSH and CDR2 LQKENI come from the germline V gene. The CDR3 bases are TGTGCCAGCTCACCACCGGCTGGCCAGGAGACCCAGTACTTC. Encoded protein: CASSPPAGQETQYF.

The chain combines TRBV4-3 with TRBJ1-3; tentative D call: TRBD1 (5 bases). Looked up from germline, CDR1 is LGHNA and CDR2 is YSLEER. This CDR3 has 15 residues. Trimming stripped 2 bases from V and 7 bases from J, with 15 bases between. CDR3 nucleotides: TGCGCCAGCAGCCAACAACTGGACAAGATGAACACCATATATTTT. Its protein is CASSQQLDKMNTIYF.

This rearrangement joins TRBV7-2 to TRBJ2-1; D might be TRBD2 (6 bases). Deletions cut 5 bases from V and 2 bases from J, with 16 bases between. CDR1 is SGHTA, CDR2 FQGNSA, per germline. CDR3 length: 16 residues. The CDR3 sequence: CASSPLGLLTYNEQFF. Written as DNA, the CDR3 is TGTGCCAGCAGCCCCCTAGGACTATTGACCTACAATGAGCAGTTCTTC.

The V call is TRBV19, the J call TRBJ1-2; no firm D call. Trimming left V 6 bases short and J 2 bases short, with 10 bases between. The CDR3 is 13 residues long. Germline V gives CDR1 LNHDA, CDR2 SQIVND (reference sequence). In DNA form, the CDR3 reads TGTGCCAGTAGCCACCTCGGGAACTATGGCTACACCTTC. This encodes CASSHLGNYGYTF. The full variable domain, completed using reference TRBV19 and TRBJ1-2, is DGGITQSPKYLFRKEGQNVTLSCEQNLNHDAMYWYRQDPGQGLRLIYYSQIVNDFQKGDIAEGYSVSREKKESFPLTVTSAQKNPTAFYLCASSHLGNYGYTFGSGTRLTVV.

This clone has a single count. This chain links TRBV11-2 with TRBJ1-1, with D unclear. CDR3 size: 16 residues. CDR1 is SGHAT, CDR2 FQNNGV, per germline. V lost 0 bases, J lost 1 base, and 12 bases lay in between. CDR3 loop: CASSLDPAGWNTEAFF. CDR3 nucleotides: TGTGCCAGCAGCTTAGACCCCGCAGGATGGAACACTGAAGCTTTCTTT.

The CDR3 region has the DNA TGTGCCAGCAGTTCAGGGCCTGGAAACACCATATATTTT. This encodes CASSSGPGNTIYF. This chain connects TRBV6-4 to TRBJ1-3; the D gene is possibly TRBD1 (5 bases). Germline CDR1 reads MRHNA; CDR2 reads SNTAGT. The V and J ends lost 5 bases and 2 bases respectively, with 7 bases between them. The CDR3 has 13 amino acids.

As DNA, the CDR3 is TGTGCCAGCAGCGTAACAGGCTCAAGCTCCTACGAGCAGTACTTC. Translation: CASSVTGSSSYEQYF. This chain links TRBV9 with TRBJ2-7; possibly TRBD1 for D (5 bases). Germline CDR1 reads SGDLS; CDR2 reads YYNGEE. The CDR3 is made up of 15 amino acids. The V and J ends lost 1 base and 0 bases respectively, with 11 bases between them.

This chain links TRBV4-1 with TRBJ2-5, with D perhaps matching TRBD2 (6 bases). Trimming cost V 7 bases and J 2 bases, with 26 bases left between them. The CDR3 runs 18 residues. The germline V gene encodes CDR1 MGHRA and CDR2 YSYEKL. In nucleotides, the CDR3 is TGCGCCAGCACCCCCCACGTCAGCCGGGGGACCCAACAAGAGACCCAGTACTTC. It translates to CASTPHVSRGTQQETQYF.

V and J are TRBV27 and TRBJ2-7, with TRBD1 as a possible D gene (6 bases). This CDR3 region has 14 residues. Trimming removed 1 base from V and 0 bases from J, with 7 bases in between. CDR1 and CDR2 (germline): MNHEY, SMNVEV (reference sequence). The CDR3 loop is CASSLYRDSYEQYF. Written as DNA, the CDR3 is TGTGCCAGCAGTTTATACAGGGACTCCTACGAGCAGTACTTC.

This clone was counted between two and nine times. This rearrangement joins TRBV6-5 to TRBJ2-5, with 8 bases fitting TRBD1. Germline CDR1 and CDR2: MNHEY and SVGAGI. Trimming took 4 bases from V and 4 from J; bases not matched to a gene: 8. The CDR3 covers 15 residues. The CDR3, as DNA: TGTGCCAGCAGTTTCTCCTGGACAGGGATAGAGACCCAGTACTTC. This encodes CASSFSWTGIETQYF.

The gene calls are TRBV29-1 and TRBJ1-1, with TRBD1 matching over 7 bases. After removal of 2 bases from V and 8 bases from J, the junction contained 8 bases not matched to a gene. The CDR3 runs to 13 residues. The germline gives CDR1 SQVTM, CDR2 ANQGSEA. For the CDR3, the DNA is TGCAGCGTTGAAAAGGGACAGAGCCACGAAGCTTTCTTT. This gives the protein CSVEKGQSHEAFF.

J is TRBJ2-7 and V is TRBV3-1 (or the pseudogene TRBV3-2), with unresolved D. The CDR3 is made up of 13 amino acids. V lost 4 bases and J lost 3, with 10 bases in between. CDR1 and CDR2 from the germline V gene are LGHDT and YNNKEL (reference sequence). The CDR3 loop is CASSRQEYYEQYF. The CDR3 DNA follows: TGTGCCAGCAGCCGGCAGGAATACTACGAGCAGTACTTC.

The chain joins TRBV4-2 to TRBJ1-1; 7 bases are a match to TRBD1. The CDR3 loop spans 14 amino acids. The germline V gene encodes CDR1 LGHNA and CDR2 YNFKEQ. The V gene end was trimmed by 5 bases and the J gene end by 2 bases; junction bases not matched to a gene: 5. The CDR3 sequence is CASSWDSGNTEAFF. The CDR3 nucleotides are TGTGCCAGCAGCTGGGACAGCGGTAACACTGAAGCTTTCTTT.

Regarding this clone: Other DNA sequences in the sample encode the same CDR3. The V and J genes are TRBV6-5 and TRBJ1-6; weak D call: TRBD1 (6 bases). Germline CDR1 is MNHEY and CDR2 is SVGAGI. There are 14 residues in the CDR3. The V and J ends lost 2 bases and 7 bases respectively, with 9 bases between them. CDR3 DNA sequence: TGTGCCAGCAGTTACGGCCAGGGGAATTCACCCCTCCACTTT. It yields the protein CASSYGQGNSPLHF.